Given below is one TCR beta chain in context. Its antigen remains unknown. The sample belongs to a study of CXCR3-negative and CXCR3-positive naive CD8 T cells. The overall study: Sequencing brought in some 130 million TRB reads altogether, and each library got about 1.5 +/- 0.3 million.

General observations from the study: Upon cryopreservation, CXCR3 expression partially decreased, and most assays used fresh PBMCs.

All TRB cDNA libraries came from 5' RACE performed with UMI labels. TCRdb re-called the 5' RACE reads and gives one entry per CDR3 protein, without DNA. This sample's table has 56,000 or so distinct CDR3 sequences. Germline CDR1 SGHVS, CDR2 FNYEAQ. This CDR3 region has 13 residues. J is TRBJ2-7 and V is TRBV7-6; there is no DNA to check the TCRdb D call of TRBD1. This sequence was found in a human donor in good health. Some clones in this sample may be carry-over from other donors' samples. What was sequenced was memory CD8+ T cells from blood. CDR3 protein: CAVQGGDSYEQYF.